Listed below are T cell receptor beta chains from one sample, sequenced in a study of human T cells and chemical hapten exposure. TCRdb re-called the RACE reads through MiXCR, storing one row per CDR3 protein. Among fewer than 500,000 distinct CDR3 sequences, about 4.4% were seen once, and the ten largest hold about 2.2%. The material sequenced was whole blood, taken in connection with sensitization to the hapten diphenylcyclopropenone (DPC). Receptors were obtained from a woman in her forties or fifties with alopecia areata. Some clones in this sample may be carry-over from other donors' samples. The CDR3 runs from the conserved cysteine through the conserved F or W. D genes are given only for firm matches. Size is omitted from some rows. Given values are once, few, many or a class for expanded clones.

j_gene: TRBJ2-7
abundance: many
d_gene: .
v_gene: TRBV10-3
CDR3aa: CAISAGGAYEQYF
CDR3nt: TGTGCCATCAGCGCAGGGGGGGCCTACGAGCAGTACTTC

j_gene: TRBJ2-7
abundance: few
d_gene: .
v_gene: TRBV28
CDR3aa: CASNKMSYEQYF
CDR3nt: TGTGCCAGCAATAAAATGTCCTACGAGCAGTACTTC

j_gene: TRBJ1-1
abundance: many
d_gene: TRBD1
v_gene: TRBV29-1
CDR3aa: CSADRAEAFF
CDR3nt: TGCAGCGCGGACAGGGCTGAAGCTTTCTTT

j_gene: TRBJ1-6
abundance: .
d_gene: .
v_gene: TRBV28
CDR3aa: CASSSYTIPLRGNSPLHF
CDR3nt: TGTGCCAGCAGTTCATATACAATACCTCTCCGGGGAAATTCACCCCTCCACTTT

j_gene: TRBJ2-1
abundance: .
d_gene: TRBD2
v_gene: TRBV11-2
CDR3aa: CASNYIGTSGNNEQFF
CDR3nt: TGTGCCAGCAACTATATCGGGACTAGCGGTAACAATGAGCAGTTCTTC

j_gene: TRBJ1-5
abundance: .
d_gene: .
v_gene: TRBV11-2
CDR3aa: CASSLTGGRVNQPQHF
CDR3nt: TGTGCCAGCAGCTTAACGGGAGGGCGGGTCAATCAGCCCCAGCATTTT

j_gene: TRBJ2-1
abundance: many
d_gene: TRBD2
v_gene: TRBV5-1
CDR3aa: CASSIAGGPHEQFF
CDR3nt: TGCGCCAGCAGCATAGCGGGGGGGCCGCATGAGCAGTTCTTC

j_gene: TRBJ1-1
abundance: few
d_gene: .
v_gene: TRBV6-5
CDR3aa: CATSPGGVNTEAFF
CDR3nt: TGTGCCACTTCCCCGGGGGGCGTGAACACTGAAGCTTTCTTT

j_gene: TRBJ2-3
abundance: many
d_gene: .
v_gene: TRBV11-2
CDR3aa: CASSLVGSPPDTQYF
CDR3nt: TGTGCCAGCAGCTTAGTCGGGAGTCCCCCAGATACGCAGTATTTT

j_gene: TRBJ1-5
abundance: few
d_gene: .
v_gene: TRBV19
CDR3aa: CASNGGETQHF
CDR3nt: TGTGCCAGTAATGGCGGGGAAACCCAGCATTTT

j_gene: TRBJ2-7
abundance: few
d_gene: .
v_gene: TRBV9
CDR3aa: CASSVAPDYEQYF
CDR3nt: TGTGCCAGCAGCGTAGCCCCTGACTACGAGCAGTACTTC

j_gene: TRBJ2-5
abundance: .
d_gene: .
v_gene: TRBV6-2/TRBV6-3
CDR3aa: CASSYSLGSGLMETQYF
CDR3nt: TGTGCCAGCAGTTACTCCCTCGGTTCAGGGTTAATGGAGACCCAGTACTTC

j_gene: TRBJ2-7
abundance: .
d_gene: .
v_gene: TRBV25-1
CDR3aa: CASRGDITLEQYF
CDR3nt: TGTGCCAGCAGGGGGGATATTACGCTGGAGCAGTACTTC

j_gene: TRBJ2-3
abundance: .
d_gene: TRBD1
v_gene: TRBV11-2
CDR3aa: CASSFWDRDPDTQYF
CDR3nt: TGTGCCAGCAGCTTCTGGGACAGGGACCCAGATACGCAGTATTTT

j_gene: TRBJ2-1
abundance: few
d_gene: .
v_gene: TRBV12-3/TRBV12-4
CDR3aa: CASSSDHPRDNEQFF
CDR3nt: TGTGCCAGCAGTTCAGACCACCCCAGGGATAATGAGCAGTTCTTC

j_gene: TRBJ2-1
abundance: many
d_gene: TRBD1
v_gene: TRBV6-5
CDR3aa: CASSRGQGRGDEQFF
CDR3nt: TGTGCCAGCAGTCGCGGACAGGGGAGAGGGGATGAGCAGTTCTTC

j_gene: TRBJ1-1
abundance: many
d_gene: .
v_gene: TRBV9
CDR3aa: CASSGKGSEAFF
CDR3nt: TGTGCCAGCAGCGGAAAGGGATCTGAAGCTTTCTTT

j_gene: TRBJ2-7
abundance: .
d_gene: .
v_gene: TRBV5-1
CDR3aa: CASSPGLPPLNHEQYF
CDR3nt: TGCGCCAGCAGCCCGGGCCTCCCACCCTTAAACCACGAGCAGTACTTC

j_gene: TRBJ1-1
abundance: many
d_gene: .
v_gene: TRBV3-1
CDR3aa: CASSPSVYTEAFF
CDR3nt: TGTGCCAGCAGCCCCAGTGTTTACACTGAAGCTTTCTTT

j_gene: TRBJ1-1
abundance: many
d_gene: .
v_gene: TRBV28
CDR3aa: CASTPGGGAATEAFF
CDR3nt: TGTGCCAGCACCCCGGGAGGGGGGGCGGCCACTGAAGCTTTCTTT

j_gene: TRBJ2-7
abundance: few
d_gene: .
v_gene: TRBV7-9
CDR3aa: CASSLGGRRTYEQYF
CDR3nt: TGTGCCAGCAGCTTAGGGGGAAGGAGAACCTACGAGCAGTACTTC

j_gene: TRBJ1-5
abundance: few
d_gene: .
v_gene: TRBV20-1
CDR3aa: CSAREGVWQPQHF
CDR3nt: TGCAGTGCTAGAGAGGGGGTCTGGCAGCCCCAGCATTTT

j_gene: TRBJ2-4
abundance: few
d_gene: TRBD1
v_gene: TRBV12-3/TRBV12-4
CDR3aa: CASSQTGLGNIQYF
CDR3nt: TGTGCCAGCAGCCAGACAGGGCTGGGCAACATTCAGTACTTC

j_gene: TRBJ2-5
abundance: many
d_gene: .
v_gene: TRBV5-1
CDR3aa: CASSLGGRAGETQYF
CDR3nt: TGCGCCAGCAGCTTGGGGGGCCGGGCTGGTGAGACCCAGTACTTC

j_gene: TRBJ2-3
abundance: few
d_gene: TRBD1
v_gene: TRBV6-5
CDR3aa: CASSYGTGVTDTQYF
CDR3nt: TGTGCCAGCAGTTACGGGACAGGGGTCACAGATACGCAGTATTTT

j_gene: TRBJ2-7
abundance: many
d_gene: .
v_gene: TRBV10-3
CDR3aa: CAISESPRGDEQYF
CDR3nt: TGTGCCATCAGTGAGTCCCCGAGGGGTGATGAGCAGTACTTC

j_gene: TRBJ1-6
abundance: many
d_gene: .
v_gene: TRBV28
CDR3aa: CASSLEGRSSNSPLHF
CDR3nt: TGTGCCAGCAGTTTAGAGGGAAGGTCGAGTAATTCACCCCTCCACTTT